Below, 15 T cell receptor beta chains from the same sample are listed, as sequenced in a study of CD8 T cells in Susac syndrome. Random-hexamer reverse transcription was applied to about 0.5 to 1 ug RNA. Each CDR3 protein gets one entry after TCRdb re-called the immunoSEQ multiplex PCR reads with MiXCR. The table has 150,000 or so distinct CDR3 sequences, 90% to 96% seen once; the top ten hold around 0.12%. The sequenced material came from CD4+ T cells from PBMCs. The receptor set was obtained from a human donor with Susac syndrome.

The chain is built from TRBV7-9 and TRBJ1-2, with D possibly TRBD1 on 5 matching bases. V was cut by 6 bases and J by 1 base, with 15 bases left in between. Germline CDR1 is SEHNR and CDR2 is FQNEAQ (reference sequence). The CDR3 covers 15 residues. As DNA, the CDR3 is TGTGCCAGCAGGATATACACCAGGGATAACTATGGCTACACCTTC. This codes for CASRIYTRDNYGYTF.

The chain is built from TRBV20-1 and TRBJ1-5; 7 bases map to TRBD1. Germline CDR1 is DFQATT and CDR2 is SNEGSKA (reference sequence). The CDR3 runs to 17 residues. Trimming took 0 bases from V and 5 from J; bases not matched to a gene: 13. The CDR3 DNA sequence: TGCAGTGCTAGAGAGGTGGGGACAGTGGGGTCGGATCAGCCCCAGCATTTT. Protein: CSAREVGTVGSDQPQHF.

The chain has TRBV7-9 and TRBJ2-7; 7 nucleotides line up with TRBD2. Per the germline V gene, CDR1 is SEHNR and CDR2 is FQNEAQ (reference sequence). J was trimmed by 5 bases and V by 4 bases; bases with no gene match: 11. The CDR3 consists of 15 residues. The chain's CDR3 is CASSSEREPTNEQYV. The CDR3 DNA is TGTGCCAGCAGCTCGGAGCGGGAACCGACAAACGAGCAGTACGTC.

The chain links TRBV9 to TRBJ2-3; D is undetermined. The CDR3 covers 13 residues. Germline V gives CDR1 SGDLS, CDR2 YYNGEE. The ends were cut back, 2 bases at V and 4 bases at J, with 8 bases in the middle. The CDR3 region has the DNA TGTGCCAGCAGCGTTCGGCTAGCAGATACGCAGTATTTT. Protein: CASSVRLADTQYF.

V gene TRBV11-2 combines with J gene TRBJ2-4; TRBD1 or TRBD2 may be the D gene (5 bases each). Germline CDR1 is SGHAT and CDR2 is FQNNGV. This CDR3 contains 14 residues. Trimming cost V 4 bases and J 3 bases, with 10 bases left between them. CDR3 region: CASSSTRGKNIQYF. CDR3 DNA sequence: TGTGCCAGCAGCTCAACTAGGGGCAAAAACATTCAGTACTTC.

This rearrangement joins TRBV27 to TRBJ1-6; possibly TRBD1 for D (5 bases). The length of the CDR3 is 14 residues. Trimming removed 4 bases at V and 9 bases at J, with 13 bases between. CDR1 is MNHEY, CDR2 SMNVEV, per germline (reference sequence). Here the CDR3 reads CASSSRDGGSPLHF. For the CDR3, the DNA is TGTGCCAGCAGTTCCCGGGACGGCGGTTCACCCCTCCACTTT.

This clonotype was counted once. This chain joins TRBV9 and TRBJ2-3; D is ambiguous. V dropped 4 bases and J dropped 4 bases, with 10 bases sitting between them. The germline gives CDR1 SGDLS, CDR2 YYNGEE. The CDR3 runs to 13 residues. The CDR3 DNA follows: TGTGCCAGCAGCCACTCTCGGGCAGATACGCAGTATTTT. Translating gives CASSHSRADTQYF.

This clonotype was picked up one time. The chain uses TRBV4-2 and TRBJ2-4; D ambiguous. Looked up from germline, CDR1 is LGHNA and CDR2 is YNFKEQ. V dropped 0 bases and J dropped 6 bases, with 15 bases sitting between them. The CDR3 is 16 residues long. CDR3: CASSQESTNGRNIQYF. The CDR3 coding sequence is TGTGCCAGCAGCCAAGAATCGACAAACGGCAGAAACATTCAGTACTTC.

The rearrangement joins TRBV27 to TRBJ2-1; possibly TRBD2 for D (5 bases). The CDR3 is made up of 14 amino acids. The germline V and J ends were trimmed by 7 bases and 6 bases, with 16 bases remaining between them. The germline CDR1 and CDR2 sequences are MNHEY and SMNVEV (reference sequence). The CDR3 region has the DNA TGTGCCAGCACCCGGACGCGGGTGAGCAATGAGCAGTTCTTC. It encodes CASTRTRVSNEQFF.

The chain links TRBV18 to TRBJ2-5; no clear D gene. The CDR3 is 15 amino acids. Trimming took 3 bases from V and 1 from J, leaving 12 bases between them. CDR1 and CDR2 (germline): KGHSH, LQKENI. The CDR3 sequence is CASSPMAPTQETQYF. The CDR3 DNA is TGTGCCAGCTCACCCATGGCCCCCACCCAAGAGACCCAGTACTTC.

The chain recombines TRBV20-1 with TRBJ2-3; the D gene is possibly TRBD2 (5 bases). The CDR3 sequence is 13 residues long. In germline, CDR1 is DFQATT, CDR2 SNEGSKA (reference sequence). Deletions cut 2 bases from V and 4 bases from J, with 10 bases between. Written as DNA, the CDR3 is TGCAGTGCTAGATCCCCACTAGCAGATACGCAGTATTTT. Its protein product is CSARSPLADTQYF.

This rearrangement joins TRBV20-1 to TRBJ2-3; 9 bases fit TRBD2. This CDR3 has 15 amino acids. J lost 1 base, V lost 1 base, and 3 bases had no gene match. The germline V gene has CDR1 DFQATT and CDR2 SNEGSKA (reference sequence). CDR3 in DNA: TGCAGTGCTAGAGTCCGGACTAGCGGCACAGATACGCAGTATTTT. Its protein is CSARVRTSGTDTQYF.

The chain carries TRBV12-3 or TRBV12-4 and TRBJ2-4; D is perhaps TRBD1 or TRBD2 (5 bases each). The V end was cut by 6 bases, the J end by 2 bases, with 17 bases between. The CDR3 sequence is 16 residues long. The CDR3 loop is CASSRGEPGPKNIQYF. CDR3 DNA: TGTGCCAGCAGCCGTGGGGAGCCGGGACCCAAAAACATTCAGTACTTC.

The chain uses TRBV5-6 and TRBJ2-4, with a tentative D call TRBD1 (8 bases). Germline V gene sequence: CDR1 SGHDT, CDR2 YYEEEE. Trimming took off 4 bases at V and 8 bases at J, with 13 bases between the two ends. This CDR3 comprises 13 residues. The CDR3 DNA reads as TGTGCCAGCAGCCGAACAGGGGGGGACATTCAGTACTTC. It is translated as CASSRTGGDIQYF.

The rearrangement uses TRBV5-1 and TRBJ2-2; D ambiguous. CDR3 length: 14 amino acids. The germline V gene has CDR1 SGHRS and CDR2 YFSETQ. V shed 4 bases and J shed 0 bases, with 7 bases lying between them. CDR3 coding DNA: TGCGCCAGCAGCCGAGAGACGAACACCGGGGAGCTGTTTTTT. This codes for CASSRETNTGELFF.